This T cell receptor (beta chain) was profiled in a study of T-cell reconstitution after alpha-beta-depleted transplantation in children (dated by TCRdb to about 2016). At the level of the whole study: Using TCR repertoire profiling, the study followed T-cell immune reconstitution in a quantitative way in children after TCRalphabeta/CD19-depleted allogeneic hematopoietic cell transplantation.

This clonotype appeared a few times. Which antigen it targets is not known. Per-base qualities were not stored, and no clone one base away is much larger. The library was built by means of PCR. The sequencer was an Illumina HiSeq 2500. TCR libraries were prepared with molecular barcoding, using unique molecular identifiers to normalize TCRbeta repertoire quantification. The raw public data were reprocessed by TCRdb itself: fastp quality trimming at Q25, MiXCR clonotype calling, in-frame beta chains only. Rows are combined by CDR3 protein, so each entry shows the most common genes and DNA. Counted in this sample were approximately 350,000 distinct CDR3 sequences; around a tenth of them appeared once. The leading ten clones occupy 2% to 3% of the sample. In the germline V gene, CDR1 corresponds to LGHNA and CDR2 to YSLEER. The CDR3 numbers 16 residues from cysteine through phenylalanine. Of the read, only the CDR3 DNA is kept; its 48 bases are in frame from base 1. Trimming costs V 1 base and J 1 base, and their ends lie 14 bases apart.

This TCR was sampled from a human donor who donated a stem cell graft to a child with acute lymphoblastic leukemia. This receptor chain uses TRBV4-3 and TRBJ2-7, and the D gene may be TRBD1, 6 bases matching. The sample consisted of PBMCs from the stem cell graft donor, taken from the stem cell graft. The CDR3 reads CASSQGGPGQSYEQYF. The DNA sequence is as follows: TGCGCCAGCAGCCAAGGAGGTCCCGGACAGTCCTACGAGCAGTACTTC.